This entry features one T cell receptor (beta chain) sequence. The CDR3 spans 14 residues. The germline V gene encodes CDR1 GTSNPN and CDR2 SVGIG (reference sequence). V dropped 8 bases and J dropped 1 base, with 18 bases sitting between them. Per the authors' pipeline: It was from reference gene primer amplification that nucleated cell counts were estimated. Some clones are missing from TCRdb's copy, which holds only in-frame ones; the method was immunoSEQ multiplex PCR. The V and J calls and clone size were taken over from that table, and D and trimming were inferred from the DNA. The sample has around 94,000 clones, about 86% seen once. This specimen comes from a study of blood T cell repertoires in COVID-19. Study in general: The origin of the acute and convalescent COVID-19 samples was the United States, Italy and Spain. PBMCs, B-cell-depleted T cells, or T cells provided the cDNA or gDNA that made up the material.

The chain has TRBV30 and TRBJ2-7, with D possibly being TRBD2 (5 bases). The specimen sequenced was peripheral blood. The source is a man in his 60s with acute or convalescent COVID-19. The CDR3 here is CAVAPRTVSYEQYF. The CDR3 DNA follows: TGTGCCGTAGCGCCCCGGACGGTGTCCTACGAGCAGTACTTC. Filled out from reference TRBV30 and TRBJ2-7, the complete variable domain reads SQTIHQWPATLVQPVGSPLSLECTVEGTSNPNLYWYRQAAGRGLQLLFYSVGIGQISSEVPQNLSASRPQDRQFILSSKKLLLSDSGFYLCAVAPRTVSYEQYFGPGTRLTVT.